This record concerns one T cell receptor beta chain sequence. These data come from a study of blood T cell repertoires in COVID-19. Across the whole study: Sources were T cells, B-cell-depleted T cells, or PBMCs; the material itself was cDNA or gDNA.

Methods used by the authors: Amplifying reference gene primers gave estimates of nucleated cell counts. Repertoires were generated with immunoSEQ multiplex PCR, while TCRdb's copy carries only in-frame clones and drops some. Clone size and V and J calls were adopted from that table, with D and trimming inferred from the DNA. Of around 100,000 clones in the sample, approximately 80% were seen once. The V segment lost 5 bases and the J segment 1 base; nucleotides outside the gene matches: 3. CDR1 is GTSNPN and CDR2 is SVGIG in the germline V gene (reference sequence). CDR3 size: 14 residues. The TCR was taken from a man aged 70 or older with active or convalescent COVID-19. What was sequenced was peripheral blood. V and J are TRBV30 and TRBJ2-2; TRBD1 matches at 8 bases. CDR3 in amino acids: CAWGQGLNTGELFF. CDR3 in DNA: TGTGCCTGGGGACAGGGCTTGAACACCGGGGAGCTGTTTTTT.